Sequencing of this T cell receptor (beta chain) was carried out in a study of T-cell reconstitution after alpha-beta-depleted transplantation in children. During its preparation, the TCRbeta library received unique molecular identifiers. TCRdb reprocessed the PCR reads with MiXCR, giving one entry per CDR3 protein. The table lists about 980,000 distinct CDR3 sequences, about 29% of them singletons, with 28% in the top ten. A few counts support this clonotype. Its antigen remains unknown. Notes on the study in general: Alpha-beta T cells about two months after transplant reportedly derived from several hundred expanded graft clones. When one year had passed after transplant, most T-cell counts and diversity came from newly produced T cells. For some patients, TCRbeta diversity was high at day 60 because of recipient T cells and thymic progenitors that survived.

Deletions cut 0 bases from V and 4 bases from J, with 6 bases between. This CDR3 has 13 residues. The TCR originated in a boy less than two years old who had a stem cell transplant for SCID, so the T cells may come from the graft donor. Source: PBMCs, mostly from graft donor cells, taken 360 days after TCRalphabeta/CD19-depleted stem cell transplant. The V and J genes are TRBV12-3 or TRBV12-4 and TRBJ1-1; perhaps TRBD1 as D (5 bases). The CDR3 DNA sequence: TGTGCCAGCAGTTTAGCAGGGGTCACTGAAGCTTTCTTT. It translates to CASSLAGVTEAFF.